The clone carrying this T cell receptor beta chain has at least ten counts. As yet, its antigen is unknown. The authors amplified TCR beta CDR3 regions from RNA transcripts. Scientists carried out first-round RT-PCR using HTBI primers and then a second-round multiplex PCR. Via MiXCR, TCRdb re-called the multiplex PCR reads, giving one row per CDR3 protein. The sample has 450,000 or so distinct CDR3 sequences, approximately 15% seen once. The data derive from a study of Graves' ophthalmopathy and Graves' hyperthyroidism. Study-level points and caveats: The authors also found most expanded thyroid clonotypes above 0.001 frequency in blood.

V was clipped by 2 bases and J by 2 bases, with 15 bases between them. The CDR3 runs to 15 residues. CDR1 is DFQATT, CDR2 SNEGSKA, per germline (reference sequence). This TCR derives from a woman in her thirties with Graves' ophthalmopathy. The chain recombines TRBV20-1 with TRBJ2-5; maybe TRBD2 (7 bases). The sample taken for sequencing was blood. The CDR3 loop reads CSARHAGAIQETQYF. CDR3 coding DNA: TGCAGTGCTAGACACGCGGGGGCTATACAAGAGACCCAGTACTTC.